A single sample is the source of the 31 T cell receptor beta chains below, sequenced in a study of shared clonotypes between healthy human individuals. Using immunoSEQ multiplex PCR, the repertoire was profiled, and TCRdb retains in-frame clones only, with some absent. The sample consists of some 1,600,000 clones, 95% to 99% of them appearing once. Material for sequencing was naive CD4+ T cells sorted from blood. Described subset: CD45RA+ positively selected. Receptor source: a man aged 30 to 39 in good health.

The rearrangement links TRBV11-1 to TRBJ2-1; 7 bases match TRBD2. The CDR3 contains 14 residues. Germline V gene sequence: CDR1 SGHAT, CDR2 FQDESV (reference sequence). The ends lost 8 bases at V and 3 bases at J; junction bases unmatched: 7. The CDR3 protein is CASPWERDYNEQFF. CDR3 DNA: TGTGCCAGCCCTTGGGAGCGGGACTACAATGAGCAGTTCTTC.

The chain joins TRBV5-6 to TRBJ1-2; D perhaps matches TRBD1 (6 bases). The CDR3 spans 16 residues. V lost 1 base and J lost 3, with 16 bases in between. Germline V gives CDR1 SGHDT, CDR2 YYEEEE. The CDR3 bases are TGTGCCAGCAGCTTGACTCCCAGGGGCTACGACTATGGCTACACCTTC. It yields the protein CASSLTPRGYDYGYTF.

The chain employs TRBV28 and TRBJ1-2; maybe TRBD1 (6 bases). Per the germline V gene, CDR1 is MDHEN and CDR2 is SYDVKM. V was pared by 9 bases and J by 10 bases, with 36 bases between. The CDR3 has 18 residues. CDR3 bases: TGTGCCAGTGGTAAACACAGGGTCCGTAAGGTCGGCGGCGAGAACTACACCTTC. Its translation is CASGKHRVRKVGGENYTF.

The count of this clone is one. The chain uses TRBV25-1 and TRBJ1-3; D is undetermined. V lost 5 bases to trimming and J lost 2 bases, with 7 bases between them. Looked up from germline, CDR1 is MGHDK and CDR2 is SYGVNS. CDR3 length equals 13 residues. The CDR3 nucleotides read TGTGCCAGCAGTTTACCTACTGGAAACACCATATATTTT. Translating it yields CASSLPTGNTIYF.

This rearrangement joins TRBV28 to TRBJ2-7; D uncertain. The CDR3 extends over 13 amino acids. Trimming stripped 2 bases from V and 9 bases from J, with 14 bases between. Germline V gives CDR1 MDHEN, CDR2 SYDVKM. CDR3 amino acids: CASSLNLFGAQYF. Written as DNA, the CDR3 is TGTGCCAGCAGTTTAAACCTGTTCGGTGCGCAGTACTTC.

The rearrangement uses TRBV5-1 and TRBJ2-7; D is uncertain. Germline V gene lookup returns CDR1 SGHRS and CDR2 YFSETQ. This CDR3 spans 17 amino acids. Trimming cost V 1 base and J 6 bases, with 23 bases left between them. The CDR3 nucleotides read TGCGCCAGCAGCTTGCAACCCTTATCTGGACCTGGCATCGAGCAGTACTTC. Translation: CASSLQPLSGPGIEQYF.

The rearrangement links TRBV5-1 to TRBJ2-1, with D unclear. Germline CDR1 SGHRS, CDR2 YFSETQ. CDR3 size: 14 residues. Deletions cut 1 base from V and 5 bases from J, with 10 bases between. CDR3 protein: CASSLSPSHNEQFF. CDR3 in DNA: TGCGCCAGCAGCTTGTCCCCCAGCCACAATGAGCAGTTCTTC.

This clone appeared a single time. This chain connects TRBV19 to TRBJ1-1; TRBD1 agrees at 8 bases. This CDR3 spans 14 amino acids. V dropped 5 bases and J dropped 3; count of bases not matched to a gene: 5. The germline V gene encodes CDR1 LNHDA and CDR2 SQIVND (reference sequence). In DNA form, the CDR3 reads TGTGCCAGTAGTTTATACAGGGGGGACACTGAAGCTTTCTTT. Translating it yields CASSLYRGDTEAFF.

This clone was seen just once. J is TRBJ1-2 and V is TRBV19; 9 bases match TRBD1. Trimming at V came to 5 bases and at J to 8 bases, leaving 18 bases not matched to a gene. The CDR3 spans 17 residues. Germline V CDR1 and CDR2: LNHDA, SQIVND (reference sequence). The CDR3: CASSLFTGGAVVKGYTF. CDR3 DNA: TGTGCCAGTAGTCTTTTTACAGGGGGCGCGGTAGTGAAAGGCTACACCTTC.

The chain links TRBV10-2 to TRBJ2-7, with D possibly being TRBD1 (5 bases). CDR3 size: 14 residues. Germline assignment: CDR1 WSHSY and CDR2 SAAADI. V was pared by 6 bases and J by 3 bases, with 15 bases between. CDR3 sequence (DNA): TGCGCCAGCAGGCCTCCCGACAGCCACTACGAGCAGTACTTC. Translating gives CASRPPDSHYEQYF.

The V gene is TRBV18, the J gene TRBJ2-1; D gene uncertain. Trimming shortened V by 3 bases and J by 7 bases, and 16 bases separated the two germline ends. CDR3 length equals 15 residues. The germline V gene has CDR1 KGHSH and CDR2 LQKENI. The CDR3 is CASSPNLVPKNEQFF. CDR3 nucleotides: TGTGCCAGCTCACCGAATTTGGTTCCAAAGAATGAGCAGTTCTTC.

The DNA for the CDR3 is TGTGCTAGTGGAATATCACAGGGCCACTTAAACACTGAAGCTTTCTTT. Encoded protein: CASGISQGHLNTEAFF. The V call is TRBV12-5, the J call TRBJ1-1; weak D call: TRBD1 (6 bases). Germline CDR1 reads LGHNT; CDR2 reads FRNRAP. The CDR3 totals 16 residues. Trimming removed 6 bases at V and 2 bases at J, with 19 bases between.

CDR3 amino acids: CASSQSRGTTLFDEQYF. CDR3 nucleotide sequence: TGTGCCAGCAGCCAATCCAGGGGGACGACCCTTTTTGACGAGCAGTACTTC. The genes are TRBV14 and TRBJ2-7; 7 bases are a match to TRBD1. V was pared by 2 bases and J by 5 bases, with 15 bases of the junction left unmatched. CDR1 SGHDN and CDR2 FVKESK come from the germline V gene. The CDR3 loop spans 17 amino acids.

The chain has TRBV6-6 and TRBJ2-1, with no clear D. The germline V and J ends were trimmed by 7 bases and 9 bases, with 10 bases remaining between them. From germline, CDR1 is MNHNY and CDR2 SVGAGI (reference sequence). CDR3 length: 11 amino acids. CDR3 loop: CASTIYGEQFF. The CDR3 DNA is TGTGCCAGCACCATATACGGTGAGCAGTTCTTC.

This clone is a singleton in its sample. The chain uses TRBV2 and TRBJ2-1; possibly TRBD1 for D (6 bases). From germline, CDR1 is SNHLY and CDR2 FYNNEI. The CDR3 runs to 13 residues. The V end lost 3 bases, the J end lost 9 bases, and 12 bases lay between the germline ends. CDR3 DNA sequence: TGTGCCAGCAGTGAGGCAGGGGCGATTGAGCAGTTCTTC. Its translation is CASSEAGAIEQFF.

This sequence joins TRBV19 and TRBJ1-3; D remains ambiguous. The CDR3 is made up of 11 amino acids. The germline gives CDR1 LNHDA, CDR2 SQIVND (reference sequence). The ends were cut back, 6 bases at V and 3 bases at J, with 3 bases in the middle. The CDR3 spells CASRNGNTIYF. CDR3 DNA: TGTGCCAGTAGGAATGGAAACACCATATATTTT.

As for this clone: Other DNA sequences in the sample encode the same CDR3. CDR3 sequence reads: CASSPLDSSYEQYF. The CDR3 DNA sequence: TGTGCCAGCTCACCTTTGGACAGCTCCTACGAGCAGTACTTC. The V gene is TRBV18, the J gene TRBJ2-7, with D possibly being TRBD1 (6 bases). The V gene lost 3 bases and the J gene lost 0 bases, with 9 bases spanning the gap. The CDR3 loop spans 14 amino acids. Germline CDR1 KGHSH, CDR2 LQKENI.

This chain links TRBV28 with TRBJ2-7; D is ambiguous. CDR1 is MDHEN and CDR2 is SYDVKM in the germline V gene. This CDR3 spans 12 amino acids. Trimming took 5 bases from V and 6 from J, leaving 11 bases between them. DNA for the CDR3: TGTGCCAGCAGTCCCCCTTTGGGCGAGCAGTACTTC. It translates to CASSPPLGEQYF.

The V call is TRBV30, the J call TRBJ2-1, with D perhaps TRBD1 (6 bases). Germline V gene data show CDR1 as GTSNPN and CDR2 as SVGIG (reference sequence). V was cut by 4 bases and J by 7 bases, with 14 bases left in between. CDR3 length: 13 residues. DNA of the CDR3: TGTGCCTGGATTGGGGGCAGCTTGAATGAGCAGTTCTTC. Protein: CAWIGGSLNEQFF.

The V gene is TRBV2, the J gene TRBJ1-2; D call uncertain. This CDR3 spans 11 amino acids. Trimming took 5 bases from V and 5 from J, leaving 6 bases between them. Germline values: CDR1 SNHLY, CDR2 FYNNEI. Here the CDR3 reads CASSPQYGYTF. CDR3 sequence (DNA): TGTGCCAGCAGTCCCCAATATGGCTACACCTTC.

The rearrangement links TRBV11-2 to TRBJ2-3, with 7 positions matching TRBD2. The CDR3 length is 14 residues. Trimming at V came to 3 bases and at J to 5 bases, leaving 5 bases not matched to a gene. Germline lookup yields CDR1 SGHAT and CDR2 FQNNGV. CDR3 sequence: CASSFAGVLDTQYF. The CDR3, as DNA: TGTGCCAGCAGCTTTGCGGGAGTTTTAGATACGCAGTATTTT.

The V and J genes are TRBV18 and TRBJ2-6; 12 nucleotides agree with TRBD1. Germline CDR1 KGHSH, CDR2 LQKENI. The CDR3 totals 18 residues. V lost 6 bases to trimming and J lost 3 bases; unmatched junction nucleotides: 9. The CDR3 bases are TGTGCCAGCTCCCAGATCGGGACAGGGGGCGTTGGGGCCAACGTCCTGACTTTC. Amino acid sequence: CASSQIGTGGVGANVLTF.

This chain connects TRBV5-1 to TRBJ1-3; D remains ambiguous. Germline assignment: CDR1 SGHRS and CDR2 YFSETQ. The CDR3 extends over 14 amino acids. Deletions cut 2 bases from V and 1 base from J, with 7 bases between. The CDR3 is CASSLRESGNTIYF. In nucleotides, the CDR3 is TGCGCCAGCAGCTTACGGGAATCTGGAAACACCATATATTTT.

This clone appeared once. The chain joins TRBV9 to TRBJ2-1, with TRBD1 identical over 12 bases. Losses at the gene ends were 4 bases for V and 9 bases for J; bases not matched to a gene: 8. The CDR3 has 15 residues. Germline V CDR1 and CDR2: SGDLS, YYNGEE. The CDR3 sequence is CASSPPGTGGSEQFF. In nucleotides, the CDR3 is TGTGCCAGCAGCCCTCCCGGGACAGGGGGCAGTGAGCAGTTCTTC.

The V gene is TRBV19, the J gene TRBJ2-5; D is undetermined. The CDR3 contains 14 residues. Germline lookup yields CDR1 LNHDA and CDR2 SQIVND (reference sequence). V dropped 4 bases and J dropped 5 bases, with 14 bases sitting between them. CDR3 in DNA: TGTGCCAGTAGTAGAGGCAGAACCCAGGAGACCCAGTACTTC. Translating gives CASSRGRTQETQYF.

The chain combines TRBV18 with TRBJ1-2, with TRBD1 as a possible D gene (6 bases). The CDR3 runs to 16 residues. Germline loops: CDR1 KGHSH, CDR2 LQKENI. Trimming shortened V by 3 bases and J by 0 bases, and 14 bases separated the two germline ends. Here the CDR3 DNA reads TGTGCCAGCTCACCGGCCTACAGGGTTTCTAACTATGGCTACACCTTC. Protein sequence: CASSPAYRVSNYGYTF. The whole variable domain, remainder taken from reference TRBV18 and TRBJ1-2, is NAGVMQNPRHLVRRRGQEARLRCSPMKGHSHVYWYRQLPEEGLKFMVYLQKENIIDESGMPKERFSAEFPKEGPSILRIQQVVRGDSAAYFCASSPAYRVSNYGYTFGSGTRLTVV.

V is TRBV27 and J is TRBJ2-2; tentatively, D is TRBD2 (5 bases). CDR3 length: 14 residues. Trimming pared 4 bases from V and 4 bases from J, leaving 10 bases between. Per germline, CDR1 MNHEY and CDR2 SMNVEV (reference sequence). The CDR3 loop reads CASSWRVGTGELFF. CDR3 sequence (DNA): TGTGCCAGCAGTTGGCGGGTGGGCACCGGGGAGCTGTTTTTT.

V and J are TRBV7-9 and TRBJ2-3, with D perhaps matching TRBD1 (5 bases). V lost 5 bases and J lost 2, with 14 bases in between. Germline CDR1 reads SEHNR; CDR2 reads FQNEAQ (reference sequence). The CDR3 length is 15 residues. The CDR3: CASSHKGFDTDTQYF. In nucleotides, the CDR3 is TGTGCCAGCAGCCACAAGGGGTTTGACACAGATACGCAGTATTTT.

This clone was found once. The rearrangement uses TRBV5-1 and TRBJ2-3; 9 nucleotides line up with TRBD2. From germline, CDR1 is SGHRS and CDR2 YFSETQ. The CDR3 totals 16 residues. V shed 0 bases, J shed 4 bases, and the junction held 6 bases outside the gene matches. The CDR3 here is CASSLARGGRADTQYF. DNA for the CDR3: TGCGCCAGCAGCTTGGCCCGTGGCGGGAGGGCAGATACGCAGTATTTT.

This chain links TRBV29-1 with TRBJ2-3, with D possibly being TRBD2 (5 bases). Germline lookup yields CDR1 SQVTM and CDR2 ANQGSEA. This CDR3 is built from 14 residues. V lost 1 base to trimming and J lost 0 bases, with 8 bases between them. CDR3 in DNA: TGCAGCGTTGAAGGGACTTCTAGCACAGATACGCAGTATTTT. Translation: CSVEGTSSTDTQYF.

The chain is built from TRBV6-6 and TRBJ2-7, with 13 positions matching TRBD2. With 7 bases clipped from V and 3 bases from J, the junction kept 6 bases outside the gene matches. Looked up from germline, CDR1 is MNHNY and CDR2 is SVGAGI (reference sequence). The CDR3 length is 15 residues. CDR3 coding DNA: TGTGCCAGCACTTTTCGGACTAGCGGGAGCTACGAGCAGTACTTC. It codes for CASTFRTSGSYEQYF.